This T cell receptor (beta chain) is drawn from a study of CD8 T cells in ankylosing spondylitis. The CDR3 runs 14 residues. With 6 bases removed from V and 0 bases from J, the gap between germline ends came to 10 bases. Per the germline V gene, CDR1 is SNHLY and CDR2 is FYNNEI. TCRdb passed the 5' RACE reads through MiXCR, listing each CDR3 protein once. The table has 35,000 to 50,000 distinct CDR3 sequences, 11% seen once. This clonotype was found many times. This clonotype was obtained from a male donor with ankylosing spondylitis or in good health (not recorded which). Sequencing was done on a sample of blood, either unsorted or a sorted T cell fraction (not recorded which). This rearrangement joins TRBV2 to TRBJ2-3; D uncertain. CDR3 coding DNA: TGTGCCAGCAGGCCACGGATTAGCACAGATACGCAGTATTTT. Its protein is CASRPRISTDTQYF.